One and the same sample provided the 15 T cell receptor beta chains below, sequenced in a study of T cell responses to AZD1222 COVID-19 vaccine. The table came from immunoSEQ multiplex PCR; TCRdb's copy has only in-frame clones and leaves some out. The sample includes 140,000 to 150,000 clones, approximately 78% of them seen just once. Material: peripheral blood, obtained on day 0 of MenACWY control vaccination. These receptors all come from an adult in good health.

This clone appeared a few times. CDR3 sequence reads: CSVERQRYGYTF. The CDR3, as DNA: TGCAGCGTTGAACGGCAGCGCTATGGCTACACCTTC. The rearrangement links TRBV29-1 to TRBJ1-2; D remains unclear. The CDR3 covers 12 residues. Germline assignment: CDR1 SQVTM and CDR2 ANQGSEA. The ends were cut back, 2 bases at V and 4 bases at J, with 8 bases in the middle.

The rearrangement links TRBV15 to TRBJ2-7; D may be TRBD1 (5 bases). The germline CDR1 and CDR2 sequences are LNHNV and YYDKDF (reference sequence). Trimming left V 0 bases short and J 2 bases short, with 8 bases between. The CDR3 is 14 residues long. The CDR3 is CATSRETGAYEQYV. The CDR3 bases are TGTGCCACCAGCAGAGAAACAGGTGCCTACGAGCAGTACGTC.

Here the CDR3 DNA reads TGTGCCAGCAGCTTCGGCAGGGCGGCAGGCCAGCCCCAGCATTTT. The encoded protein is CASSFGRAAGQPQHF. J is TRBJ1-5 and V is TRBV5-5, with a weak D call TRBD1 (5 bases). CDR1 and CDR2 (germline): SGHKS, YYEKEE (reference sequence). The CDR3 is made up of 15 amino acids. Trimming removed 2 bases from V and 7 bases from J, with 16 bases in between. The variable domain in full, completed from reference TRBV5-5 and TRBJ1-5, reads DAGVTQSPTHLIKTRGQQVTLRCSPISGHKSVSWYQQVLGQGPQFIFQYYEKEERGRGNFPDRFSARQFPNYSSELNVNALLLGDSALYLCASSFGRAAGQPQHFGDGTRLSIL.

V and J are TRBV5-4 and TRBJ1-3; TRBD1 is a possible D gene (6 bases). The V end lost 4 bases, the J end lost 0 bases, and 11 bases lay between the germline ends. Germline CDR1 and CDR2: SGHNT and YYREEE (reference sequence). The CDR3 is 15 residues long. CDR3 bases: TGTGCCAGCAGCCCTGACAGGATCTCTGGAAACACCATATATTTT. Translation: CASSPDRISGNTIYF.

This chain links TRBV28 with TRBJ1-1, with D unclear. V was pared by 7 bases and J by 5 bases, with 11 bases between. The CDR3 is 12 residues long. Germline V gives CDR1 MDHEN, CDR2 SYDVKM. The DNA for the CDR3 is TGTGCCAGCATAGGGTTTCGGACTGAAGCTTTCTTT. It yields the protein CASIGFRTEAFF.

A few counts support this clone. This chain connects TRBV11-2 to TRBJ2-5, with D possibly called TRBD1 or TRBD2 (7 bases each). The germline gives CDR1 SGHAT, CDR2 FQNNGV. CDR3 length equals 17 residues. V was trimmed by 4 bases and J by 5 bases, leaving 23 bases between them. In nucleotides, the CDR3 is TGTGCCAGCAGCTCAGGGGGGGCCAAGCCCCTCAGGGAGACCCAGTACTTC. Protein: CASSSGGAKPLRETQYF.

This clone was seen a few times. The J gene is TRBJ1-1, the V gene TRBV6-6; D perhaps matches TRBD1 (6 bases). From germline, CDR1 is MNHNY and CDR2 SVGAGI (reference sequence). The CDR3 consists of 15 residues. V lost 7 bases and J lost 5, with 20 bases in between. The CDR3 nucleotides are TGTGCCAGCACCAACCCCGAAGGGGGACGGACTGAAGCTTTCTTT. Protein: CASTNPEGGRTEAFF.

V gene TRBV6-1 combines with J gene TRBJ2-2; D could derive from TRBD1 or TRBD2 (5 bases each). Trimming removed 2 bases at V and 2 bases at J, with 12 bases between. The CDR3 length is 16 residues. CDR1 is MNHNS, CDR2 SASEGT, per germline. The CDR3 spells CASSELGTRNTGELFF. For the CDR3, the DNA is TGTGCCAGCAGTGAATTAGGGACGCGCAACACCGGGGAGCTGTTTTTT.

CDR3 amino acids: CASSLAGTGVNNYGYTF. CDR3 DNA sequence: TGTGCCAGCAGCTTGGCAGGAACTGGCGTTAATAACTATGGCTACACCTTC. The rearrangement links TRBV5-4 to TRBJ1-2; no firm D call. Trimming took off 0 bases at V and 1 base at J, with 16 bases between the two ends. CDR1 SGHNT and CDR2 YYREEE come from the germline V gene (reference sequence). The CDR3 runs 17 residues.

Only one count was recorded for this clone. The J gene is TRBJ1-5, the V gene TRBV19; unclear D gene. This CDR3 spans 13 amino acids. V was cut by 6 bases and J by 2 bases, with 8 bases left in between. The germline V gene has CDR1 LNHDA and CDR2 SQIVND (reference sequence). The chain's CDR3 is CASSRDGNQPQHF. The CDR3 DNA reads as TGTGCCAGTAGCCGGGATGGCAATCAGCCCCAGCATTTT. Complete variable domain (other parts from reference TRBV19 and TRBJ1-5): DGGITQSPKYLFRKEGQNVTLSCEQNLNHDAMYWYRQDPGQGLRLIYYSQIVNDFQKGDIAEGYSVSREKKESFPLTVTSAQKNPTAFYLCASSRDGNQPQHFGDGTRLSIL.

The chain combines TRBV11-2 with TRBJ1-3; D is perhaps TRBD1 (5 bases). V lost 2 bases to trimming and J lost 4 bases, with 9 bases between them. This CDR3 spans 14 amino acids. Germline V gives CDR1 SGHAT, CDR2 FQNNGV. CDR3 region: CASSLNQGGNTIYF. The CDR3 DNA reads TGTGCCAGCAGCTTAAACCAGGGCGGAAACACCATATATTTT.

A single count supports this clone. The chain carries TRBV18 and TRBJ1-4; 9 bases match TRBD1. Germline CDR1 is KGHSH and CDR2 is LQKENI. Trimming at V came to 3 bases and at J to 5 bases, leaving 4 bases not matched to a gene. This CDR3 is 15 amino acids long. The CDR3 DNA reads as TGTGCCAGCTCACCTAACGACAGGGGGAATGAAAAACTGTTTTTT. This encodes CASSPNDRGNEKLFF.

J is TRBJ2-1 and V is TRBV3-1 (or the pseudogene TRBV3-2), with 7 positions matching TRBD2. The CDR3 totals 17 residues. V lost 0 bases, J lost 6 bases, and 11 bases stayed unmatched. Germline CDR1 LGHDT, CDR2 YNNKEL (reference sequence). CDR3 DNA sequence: TGTGCCAGCAGCCAAGAGTCCCTAGCGGCCAAACCCAATGAGCAGTTCTTC. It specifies CASSQESLAAKPNEQFF.

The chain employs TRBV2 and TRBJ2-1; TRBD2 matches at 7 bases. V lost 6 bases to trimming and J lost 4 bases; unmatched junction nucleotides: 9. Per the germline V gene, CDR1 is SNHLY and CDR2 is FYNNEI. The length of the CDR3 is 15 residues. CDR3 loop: CASSQSGGPYNEQFF. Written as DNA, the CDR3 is TGTGCCAGCAGCCAATCGGGGGGACCTTACAATGAGCAGTTCTTC.

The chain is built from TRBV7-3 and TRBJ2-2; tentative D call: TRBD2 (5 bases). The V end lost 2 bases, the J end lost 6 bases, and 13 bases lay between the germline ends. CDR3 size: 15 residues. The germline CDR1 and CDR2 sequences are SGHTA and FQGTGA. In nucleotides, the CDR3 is TGTGCCAGCAGCTTACAAGGGAGTCCCCCCGGGGAGCTGTTTTTT. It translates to CASSLQGSPPGELFF.